These 15 T cell receptor beta chains were all obtained from the same sample, sequenced in a study of immune evolution from preneoplasia to lung adenocarcinoma. Assay: immunoSEQ multiplex PCR; the TCRdb copy retains only in-frame clones and omits some. Here the sample spans some 37,000 clones, 65% to 75% being singletons. The sequenced sample consisted of FFPE invasive lung adenocarcinoma tissue. These receptor sequences come from a person between 55 and 70 years old with lung adenocarcinoma.

This clone was picked up one time. As DNA, the CDR3 is TGTGCCAGCAGCCACTCCAGCGGGGAAGGATCCTACGAGCAGTACTTC. Amino acid sequence: CASSHSSGEGSYEQYF. The chain recombines TRBV4-2 with TRBJ2-7, with 7 bases lining up with TRBD2. Germline V gene sequence: CDR1 LGHNA, CDR2 YNFKEQ. The CDR3 spans 16 residues. Trimming at V came to 3 bases and at J to 1 base, leaving 9 bases not matched to a gene.

CDR3 in DNA: TGTGCCAGCAGTGGGGCAGGTCGCCGGGGGGTCTACGAGCAGTACTTC. It yields the protein CASSGAGRRGVYEQYF. This chain connects TRBV2 to TRBJ2-5, with TRBD2 identical over 7 bases. The J call could be wrong; TRBJ2-7 is a better fit for the DNA end. The CDR3 is 16 residues long. Germline-derived CDR1 and CDR2 are SNHLY and FYNNEI.

The chain couples TRBV5-4 to TRBJ1-1; D not resolved. V lost 3 bases and J lost 2, with 11 bases in between. This CDR3 region has 14 residues. Germline V gives CDR1 SGHNT, CDR2 YYREEE (reference sequence). CDR3 in DNA: TGTGCCAGCAGCTGGACCGAGACAAACACTGAAGCTTTCTTT. Its protein product is CASSWTETNTEAFF.

This clone came up a few times. The genes are TRBV5-6 and TRBJ2-1, with TRBD1 matching over 7 bases. CDR3 length equals 15 residues. The trim removed 0 bases at V and 3 bases at J, leaving 3 bases unmatched. Germline V gene sequence: CDR1 SGHDT, CDR2 YYEEEE. CDR3 nucleotides: TGTGCCAGCAGCTTGGGGGACAGCCTCTACAATGAGCAGTTCTTC. Translating gives CASSLGDSLYNEQFF.

This chain joins TRBV6-5 and TRBJ1-1, with a tentative D call TRBD1 (6 bases). The CDR3 runs to 15 residues. The germline V gene encodes CDR1 MNHEY and CDR2 SVGAGI. Trimming pared 0 bases from V and 2 bases from J, leaving 10 bases between. CDR3 nucleotides: TGTGCCAGCAGTTACTCCAACAGGGCAAACACTGAAGCTTTCTTT. The encoded protein is CASSYSNRANTEAFF.

This chain uses TRBV27 with TRBJ2-1, with a tentative D call TRBD2 (6 bases). The CDR3 has 17 amino acids. Between the trimmed V and J ends, which lost 7 bases and 7 bases, there was a span of 26 bases. Looked up from germline, CDR1 is MNHEY and CDR2 is SMNVEV (reference sequence). The CDR3: CASTLYRTGAGKNEQFF. The CDR3 DNA reads TGTGCCAGCACCTTATATCGGACGGGAGCCGGGAAGAATGAGCAGTTCTTC.

This clone has ten or more counts. The chain joins TRBV27 to TRBJ2-5, with D possibly matching TRBD1 (5 bases). Germline V CDR1 and CDR2: MNHEY, SMNVEV (reference sequence). Trimming left V 3 bases short and J 1 base short, with 9 bases between. CDR3 length: 14 amino acids. CDR3 sequence: CASSFRQTQETQYF. CDR3 DNA sequence: TGTGCCAGCAGTTTCAGACAGACCCAAGAGACCCAGTACTTC.

This chain's CDR3 is CASKGGVNEQFF. The CDR3 DNA is TGTGCCAGCAAAGGAGGGGTGAATGAGCAGTTCTTC. The V gene is TRBV6-6, the J gene TRBJ2-1, with D possibly TRBD2 on 6 matching bases. Germline V lookup: CDR1 MNHNY, CDR2 SVGAGI (reference sequence). The V gene lost 7 bases and the J gene lost 7 bases, with 11 bases spanning the gap. The CDR3 is 12 amino acids.

This sequence joins TRBV27 and TRBJ1-3; D is perhaps TRBD1 (6 bases). The V gene's germline CDR1 is MNHEY and CDR2 SMNVEV (reference sequence). The CDR3 spans 13 residues. The V end lost 10 bases, the J end lost 2 bases, and 12 bases lay between the germline ends. The CDR3 is CATQGSAGNTIYF. Here the CDR3 DNA reads TGTGCCACACAGGGTTCGGCTGGAAACACCATATATTTT.

The chain combines TRBV28 with TRBJ1-2; 8 nucleotides agree with TRBD1. Per germline, CDR1 MDHEN and CDR2 SYDVKM. CDR3 size: 14 residues. V lost 10 bases, J lost 0 bases, and 7 bases stayed unmatched. The CDR3 DNA sequence: TGTGCCACCCAGGGGGCCAAAGCTAACTATGGCTACACCTTC. Amino acid sequence: CATQGAKANYGYTF.

The chain recombines TRBV5-1 with TRBJ1-2; D possibly corresponds to TRBD1 (5 bases). This CDR3 has 13 amino acids. Germline lookup yields CDR1 SGHRS and CDR2 YFSETQ. Trimming pared 0 bases from V and 8 bases from J, leaving 11 bases between. DNA of the CDR3: TGCGCCAGCAGCTTGGATGACAGTAACGGCTACACCTTC. Protein sequence: CASSLDDSNGYTF.

The chain combines TRBV7-7 with TRBJ2-5, with 12 bases matching TRBD2. CDR3 length: 15 residues. Germline trimming cut 7 bases from V and 5 bases from J; bases unmatched to any gene: 8. Germline V CDR1 and CDR2: SSHAT, FNYEAQ (reference sequence). CDR3 in DNA: TGTGCCAGCACCAGACTAGCGGGAGTGGGGGAGACCCAGTACTTC. This encodes CASTRLAGVGETQYF.

This sequence joins TRBV7-2 and TRBJ2-1; TRBD2 agrees at 10 bases. V was pared by 5 bases and J by 8 bases, with 12 bases of the junction left unmatched. The germline gives CDR1 SGHTA, CDR2 FQGNSA. The CDR3 extends over 16 amino acids. The CDR3 region has the DNA TGTGCCAGCAGCCAAATATTAGGACTAGCGGCCGATGAGCAGTTCTTC. This encodes CASSQILGLAADEQFF.

The chain uses TRBV9 and TRBJ2-6; D unclear. CDR3 length: 16 residues. Germline CDR1 and CDR2: SGDLS and YYNGEE. V was cut by 0 bases and J by 2 bases, with 9 bases left in between. The CDR3 reads CASSVEGQPGANVLTF. CDR3 nucleotides: TGTGCCAGCAGCGTAGAAGGGCAGCCTGGGGCCAACGTCCTGACTTTC.

CDR3 sequence reads: CASRGTTYEQYF. The CDR3 region has the DNA TGTGCCAGCAGGGGCACTACCTACGAGCAGTACTTC. This chain joins TRBV6-6 and TRBJ2-7; D gene ambiguous. This CDR3 has 12 amino acids. Germline V CDR1 and CDR2: MNHNY, SVGAGI (reference sequence). V was trimmed by 6 bases and J by 2 bases, leaving 8 bases between them.